There are a few counts of the clone carrying this T cell receptor (beta chain). The antigen is undetermined. Preparation of the TCRbeta library used unique molecular identifiers. Using its own MiXCR run on the PCR reads, TCRdb lists one record per CDR3 protein. The sample has about 250,000 distinct CDR3 sequences, roughly a quarter seen once. The germline CDR1 and CDR2 sequences are DFQATT and SNEGSKA (reference sequence). The CDR3 extends over 15 amino acids. Trimming stripped 6 bases from V and 0 bases from J, with 16 bases between. This record comes from a study of T-cell reconstitution after alpha-beta-depleted transplantation in children. Notes on the study in general: At day 60, the high TCRbeta diversity found in some patients originated from recipient T cells and thymic progenitors that had survived. Reportedly, only several hundred clones from non-depleted graft cells drove alpha-beta T-cell counts at about two months. T-cell numbers and diversity one year post-transplant derived largely from freshly generated T cells.

The source was PBMCs, mostly from graft donor cells, collected 360 days after TCRalphabeta/CD19-depleted stem cell transplant. The TCR originated in a female patient aged 2 to 10 who had a stem cell transplant for congenital amegakaryocytic thrombocytopenia, so the T cells may come from the graft donor. The chain carries TRBV20-1 and TRBJ2-3, with D possibly matching TRBD2 (6 bases). CDR3 sequence reads: CSAPDRTISTDTQYF. The CDR3 DNA is TGCAGTGCCCCTGATAGGACTATTAGCACAGATACGCAGTATTTT.